The T cell receptor (beta chain) under discussion was sequenced for a study of blood T cell repertoires in COVID-19. Whole-study context: The study drew acute and convalescent COVID-19 samples from the United States, Italy and Spain.

The germline CDR1 and CDR2 sequences are KGHDR and SFDVKD. Trimming left V 3 bases short and J 5 bases short, with 12 bases between. This CDR3 has 14 amino acids. This table comes from immunoSEQ multiplex PCR, and its TCRdb copy is limited to in-frame clones, with some not included. The top ten clones hold 12% of a sample with roughly 180,000 clones, approximately 80% of them seen once. This study enrolled people aged about 18 to 100 from around 25 US geographic areas. The clonotype was recovered from a man aged 40-49 years who had recovered from COVID-19. The chain links TRBV24-1 to TRBJ2-5; D might be TRBD1 (5 bases). The sequenced sample consisted of PBMCs or T cells enriched from blood (not recorded which). The CDR3 DNA is TGTGCCACCAGTGATCCAGGGAAGTGGGAGACCCAGTACTTC. This translates into CATSDPGKWETQYF.